This passage covers 18 T cell receptor beta chains from one sample sequenced in a study of cytomegalovirus exposure and HLA in healthy donors. Use of 60 Vbeta and 13 Jbeta primers characterized the PCR. Profiled with immunoSEQ multiplex PCR; TCRdb holds only in-frame clones, not every one. Seen here are fewer than 150,000 clones, about 78% observed once, and the top ten hold 5% to 5.5%. Sequences were obtained from PBMCs. All receptors come from a woman between 25 and 40 years old in good health and CMV-seropositive.

V usage is TRBV25-1 and J usage is TRBJ2-7; a weak D match, TRBD1 (6 bases). The CDR3 contains 12 residues. The V end was cut by 8 bases, the J end by 6 bases, with 14 bases between. Germline V gives CDR1 MGHDK, CDR2 SYGVNS. The chain's CDR3 is CASLSRGAEQYF. The DNA for the CDR3 is TGTGCCAGCCTTTCCAGGGGTGCCGAGCAGTACTTC.

The V gene is TRBV29-1, the J gene TRBJ2-1, with 7 bases fitting TRBD1. The CDR3 has 13 amino acids. The germline gives CDR1 SQVTM, CDR2 ANQGSEA. Losses at the gene ends were 7 bases for V and 2 bases for J; bases not matched to a gene: 5. The CDR3 DNA is TGCAGCGGTGACAGGGTGGCCTACAATGAGCAGTTCTTC. This translates into CSGDRVAYNEQFF.

V is TRBV19 and J is TRBJ2-5; TRBD2 agrees at 7 bases. Trimming cost V 5 bases and J 4 bases; bases outside gene matches: 7. There are 14 residues in the CDR3. Germline loops: CDR1 LNHDA, CDR2 SQIVND (reference sequence). The CDR3, as DNA: TGTGCCAGTAGTCGGGGGGTAGCCCGAGAGACCCAGTACTTC. It codes for CASSRGVARETQYF.

This clone was found once. V and J are TRBV11-2 and TRBJ2-3; unclear D gene. CDR1 is SGHAT and CDR2 is FQNNGV in the germline V gene. Trimming removed 1 base at V and 5 bases at J, with 7 bases between. The CDR3 spans 13 residues. The CDR3 loop reads CASSLGEVDTQYF. The CDR3 DNA is TGTGCCAGCAGCTTAGGAGAGGTAGATACGCAGTATTTT.

The chain couples TRBV4-2 to TRBJ1-1; D gene ambiguous. The V end lost 2 bases, the J end lost 11 bases, and 15 bases lay between the germline ends. This CDR3 region has 13 residues. Germline loops: CDR1 LGHNA, CDR2 YNFKEQ. This CDR3 reads CASSQTSTAGAFF. The CDR3 DNA follows: TGTGCCAGCAGCCAAACGTCGACGGCGGGTGCTTTCTTT.

This clone has only a few counts. This chain uses TRBV6-5 with TRBJ1-4, with D perhaps TRBD1 (6 bases). Germline V lookup: CDR1 MNHEY, CDR2 SVGAGI. The CDR3 sequence is 15 residues long. Trimming stripped 7 bases from V and 7 bases from J, with 19 bases between. The CDR3 bases are TGTGCCAGCACCTCCGCCAGGGGAATAACTGAAAAACTGTTTTTT. It yields the protein CASTSARGITEKLFF.

The chain joins TRBV5-6 to TRBJ2-3, with D perhaps matching TRBD2 (5 bases). From germline, CDR1 is SGHDT and CDR2 YYEEEE. The CDR3 consists of 15 residues. Between the trimmed V and J ends, which lost 4 bases and 1 base, there was a span of 13 bases. This chain's CDR3 is CASSGGALGTDTQYF. CDR3 nucleotides: TGTGCCAGCAGCGGAGGAGCACTGGGCACAGATACGCAGTATTTT.

Regarding this clone: One junction end does not reproduce the germline sequence, and a read error may be involved. The same CDR3 arises from other DNA sequences in this sample as well. The V call is TRBV7-7, the J call TRBJ2-5, with a possible D match to TRBD2 (6 bases). The germline gives CDR1 SSHAT, CDR2 FNYEAQ (reference sequence). This CDR3 spans 14 amino acids. The CDR3 DNA reads as TGTGCTAGCAGCCAAACGGGGGTAGAGGAGACCCAGTACTTC. Translation gives CASSQTGVEETQYF.

V usage is TRBV30 and J usage is TRBJ1-5; 8 nucleotides align to TRBD1. The trim removed 5 bases at V and 6 bases at J, leaving 12 bases unmatched. The V gene's germline CDR1 is GTSNPN and CDR2 SVGIG (reference sequence). The CDR3 sequence is 15 residues long. CDR3 loop: CAWGYGQGGGQPQHF. The DNA of the CDR3 is TGTGCCTGGGGGTACGGACAGGGAGGAGGTCAGCCCCAGCATTTT.

The gene calls are TRBV5-1 and TRBJ2-3; maybe TRBD2 (6 bases). The V and J ends lost 4 bases and 2 bases respectively, with 14 bases between them. The CDR3 consists of 15 residues. In germline, CDR1 is SGHRS, CDR2 YFSETQ. The CDR3 protein is CASSPGSGHTDTQYF. The CDR3 DNA reads as TGCGCCAGCAGCCCAGGGAGCGGGCACACAGATACGCAGTATTTT.

The CDR3 here is CASSVGLAGRGEQFF. The DNA for the CDR3 is TGTGCCAGCAGCGTGGGACTAGCGGGACGGGGTGAGCAGTTCTTC. The chain uses TRBV14 and TRBJ2-1; 13 nucleotides line up with TRBD2. Germline-derived CDR1 and CDR2 are SGHDN and FVKESK. The CDR3 runs 15 residues. V was pared by 5 bases and J by 9 bases, with 7 bases of the junction left unmatched.

On this clone itself: The missing conserved phenylalanine or tryptophan at the end of this CDR3 makes a read error likely. The DNA is left out, because the CDR3 cannot be placed on it with certainty; the CDR3 is given as TCRdb lists it. This rearrangement joins TRBV6-1 to TRBJ1-2; the table's D call, TRBD1, has no DNA check behind it. CDR1 and CDR2 from the germline V gene are MNHNS and SASEGT. The CDR3 contains 13 residues when both ends are counted. CDR3 sequence: CASVTVPGHPPQI.

This clone was seen a single time. The chain is built from TRBV10-3 and TRBJ2-4; D uncertain. The CDR3 extends over 16 amino acids. In germline, CDR1 is ENHRY, CDR2 SYGVKD. V was pared by 3 bases and J by 1 base, with 13 bases between. The CDR3 loop reads CAISEFASQAKNIQYF. The CDR3 coding sequence is TGTGCCATCAGTGAATTTGCCTCCCAGGCCAAAAACATTCAGTACTTC.

The chain carries TRBV9 and TRBJ2-7; possible D gene TRBD1, 6 bases. The length of the CDR3 is 15 residues. From germline, CDR1 is SGDLS and CDR2 YYNGEE. V lost 2 bases to trimming and J lost 5 bases, with 17 bases between them. As DNA, the CDR3 is TGTGCCAGCAGCGTCTCGTGGGGGCAGGGGAACGAGCAGTACTTC. Translated: CASSVSWGQGNEQYF.

The chain has TRBV11-2 and TRBJ1-1; 9 positions match TRBD1. Germline V CDR1 and CDR2: SGHAT, FQNNGV. The ends lost 1 base at V and 1 base at J; junction bases unmatched: 7. This CDR3 has 17 residues. CDR3 residues: CASSLAGTGLWNTEAFF. DNA for the CDR3: TGTGCCAGCAGCTTAGCTGGGACAGGGCTCTGGAACACTGAAGCTTTCTTT.

The V and J genes are TRBV18 and TRBJ1-2; the match to TRBD1 covers 7 bases. With V trimmed by 0 bases and J by 4 bases, 5 bases remained unmatched. The CDR3 is 15 amino acids. The germline gives CDR1 KGHSH, CDR2 LQKENI. The CDR3 loop is CASSPPTGAFYGYTF. CDR3 coding DNA: TGTGCCAGCTCACCACCTACAGGGGCGTTCTATGGCTACACCTTC.

V usage is TRBV4-1 and J usage is TRBJ1-2; a weak D match, TRBD1 (6 bases). The germline V gene has CDR1 MGHRA and CDR2 YSYEKL. The V and J ends lost 3 bases and 3 bases respectively, with 14 bases between them. The CDR3 contains 15 residues. CDR3 sequence (DNA): TGCGCCAGCAGCCACGTCCGGGACACGGACTATGGCTACACCTTC. This translates into CASSHVRDTDYGYTF.

The rearrangement joins TRBV10-1 to TRBJ2-7; 12 bases align to TRBD2. Germline lookup yields CDR1 WNHNN and CDR2 SYGVQD (reference sequence). V gave up 5 bases and J gave up 3 bases; unmatched junction bases: 2. This CDR3 spans 14 amino acids. The CDR3 sequence is CASSRTSGVYEQYF. The CDR3 region has the DNA TGCGCCAGCAGTCGGACTAGCGGGGTCTACGAGCAGTACTTC.